These 18 T cell receptor beta chains originate from one sample sequenced in a study of T cells after yellow fever vaccination. MiXCR, run by TCRdb on the 5' RACE reads, gives a single entry per CDR3 protein. The sample yields hundreds of thousands of distinct CDR3 sequences, roughly a fifth seen once. The sequences come from PBMCs, collected 15 days after the yellow fever booster vaccination. All receptors derive from a man in his thirties or forties who received the YFV17D yellow fever vaccine.

This clonotype was detected a few times. The chain couples TRBV28 to TRBJ1-1; D call uncertain. Trimming removed 5 bases from V and 12 bases from J, with 13 bases in between. The CDR3 extends over 11 amino acids. Per the germline V gene, CDR1 is MDHEN and CDR2 is SYDVKM. The CDR3, as DNA: TGTGCCAGCAGTATAGGACTTATGACTTTCTTT. Translating gives CASSIGLMTFF.

V gene TRBV5-1 combines with J gene TRBJ2-5; tentatively, D is TRBD2 (5 bases). Germline CDR1 is SGHRS and CDR2 is YFSETQ. V gave up 5 bases and J gave up 5 bases, with 22 bases separating them. The CDR3 is 16 amino acids. The CDR3 nucleotides are TGCGCCAGCAGAACCGGACTGCTCGAATATATGGAGACCCAGTACTTC. It translates to CASRTGLLEYMETQYF.

This clonotype has at least ten counts. The gene calls are TRBV7-2 and TRBJ2-7; D gene ambiguous. Germline lookup yields CDR1 SGHTA and CDR2 FQGNSA. Trimming stripped 0 bases from V and 4 bases from J, with 4 bases between. This CDR3 spans 12 amino acids. The CDR3 region is CASSLAPYEQYF. CDR3 DNA: TGTGCCAGCAGCTTAGCACCTTACGAGCAGTACTTC.

This chain uses TRBV5-1 with TRBJ1-2, with 12 nucleotides matching TRBD1. Trimming took 4 bases from V and 3 from J; bases not matched to a gene: 4. CDR1 and CDR2 from the germline V gene are SGHRS and YFSETQ. The CDR3 contains 15 residues. CDR3 protein: CASSTGQGADYGYTF. The CDR3 nucleotides read TGCGCCAGCAGCACGGGACAGGGGGCGGACTATGGCTACACCTTC.

This clonotype appeared a few times. The chain combines TRBV28 with TRBJ2-1, with a weak D call TRBD1 (5 bases). The V end lost 1 base, the J end lost 0 bases, and 10 bases lay between the germline ends. The CDR3 is 16 residues long. Germline CDR1 MDHEN, CDR2 SYDVKM. CDR3 residues: CASSLSGQGSYNEQFF. CDR3 in DNA: TGTGCCAGCAGTTTATCAGGCCAGGGCTCCTACAATGAGCAGTTCTTC.

This clonotype has only a few counts. J is TRBJ2-7 and V is TRBV18, with D possibly being TRBD1 (6 bases). The V end was cut by 4 bases, the J end by 6 bases, with 16 bases between. Germline CDR1 KGHSH, CDR2 LQKENI. The length of the CDR3 is 14 residues. For the CDR3, the DNA is TGTGCCAGCTCACAGGGACACGGGCAGAGCGAGCAGTACTTC. Its protein is CASSQGHGQSEQYF.

The chain has TRBV6-5 and TRBJ1-2; unclear D gene. Germline V gene lookup returns CDR1 MNHEY and CDR2 SVGAGI. V shed 6 bases and J shed 2 bases, with 7 bases lying between them. The CDR3 is 12 residues long. The CDR3, as DNA: TGTGCCAGCAGGGGGATCAACTATGGCTACACCTTC. Encoded protein: CASRGINYGYTF.

This clonotype was seen a few times. The chain joins TRBV12-3 or TRBV12-4 to TRBJ2-1; 14 bases are shared with TRBD2. The CDR3 loop spans 15 amino acids. V was clipped by 7 bases and J by 9 bases; unmatched bases: 8. As DNA, the CDR3 is TGTGCCAGCACCCTAGGGACTAGCGGGAGTATTGAGCAGTTCTTC. Translated: CASTLGTSGSIEQFF.

The V gene is TRBV14, the J gene TRBJ1-3, with D unclear. CDR1 and CDR2 from the germline V gene are SGHDN and FVKESK. V was clipped by 1 base and J by 0 bases, with 7 bases between them. This CDR3 is built from 15 residues. CDR3 in DNA: TGTGCCAGCAGCCAAGGACGGTACTCTGGAAACACCATATATTTT. Protein sequence: CASSQGRYSGNTIYF.

The chain recombines TRBV27 with TRBJ2-6; 10 bases line up with TRBD1. After removal of 4 bases from V and 2 bases from J, the junction contained 2 bases not matched to a gene. The CDR3 contains 16 residues. Germline V gene data show CDR1 as MNHEY and CDR2 as SMNVEV (reference sequence). This CDR3 reads CASSSTGGAGANVLTF. DNA for the CDR3: TGTGCCAGCAGTTCGACAGGGGGCGCTGGGGCCAACGTCCTGACTTTC.

The CDR3 sequence: CASSLEGQAQFF. CDR3 DNA: TGCGCCAGCAGCTTGGAAGGACAGGCGCAGTTCTTC. V and J are TRBV5-1 and TRBJ2-1, with 7 nucleotides matching TRBD1. This CDR3 contains 12 residues. The junction had 3 bases not matched to a gene; V was cut back by 0 bases and J by 12 bases. Germline CDR1 SGHRS, CDR2 YFSETQ.

The chain uses TRBV6-2 or TRBV6-3 and TRBJ2-7; weak D call: TRBD1 (5 bases). Between the trimmed V and J ends, which lost 5 bases and 7 bases, there was a span of 18 bases. CDR1 is MNHEY, CDR2 SVGEGT, per germline. The CDR3 is 14 residues long. In nucleotides, the CDR3 is TGTGCCAGCAGTCCCCTTGGGGCTTTGAGTGAGCAGTACTTC. This translates into CASSPLGALSEQYF.

The chain is built from TRBV19 and TRBJ2-2, with a weak D call TRBD2 (6 bases). The V and J ends lost 5 bases and 4 bases respectively, with 14 bases between them. Per the germline V gene, CDR1 is LNHDA and CDR2 is SQIVND (reference sequence). The CDR3 loop spans 15 amino acids. CDR3 DNA sequence: TGTGCCAGTAGTGTTGGCGGGATCCGCACCGGGGAGCTGTTTTTT. Encoded protein: CASSVGGIRTGELFF.

The rearrangement joins TRBV6-5 to TRBJ1-2, with 10 nucleotides matching TRBD1. The CDR3 is 13 amino acids. CDR1 and CDR2 (germline): MNHEY, SVGAGI. V trimming: 11 bases; J trimming: 5 bases; junction bases outside the gene matches: 8. The CDR3 region is CAGRTGGIYGYTF. The CDR3 bases are TGTGCCGGAAGGACAGGGGGGATTTATGGCTACACCTTC.

A note on this clonotype: Sequence at one end of the junction differs from germline and may be a read error. This chain connects TRBV4-3 to TRBJ2-1; D perhaps matches TRBD2 (7 bases). The CDR3 loop spans 15 amino acids. From germline, CDR1 is LGHNA and CDR2 YSLEER. This CDR3 reads CASSQGGGTYNEQFF. DNA of the CDR3: TGTGCCAGCAGCCAAGGGGGGGGGACGTACAATGAGCAGTTCTTC.

This sequence joins TRBV18 and TRBJ2-1, with TRBD1 identical over 7 bases. Looked up from germline, CDR1 is KGHSH and CDR2 is LQKENI. This CDR3 spans 14 amino acids. With 3 bases clipped from V and 9 bases from J, the junction kept 8 bases outside the gene matches. The CDR3, as DNA: TGTGCCAGCTCACCTAAATTTAGGGACAGTGAGCAGTTCTTC. The encoded protein is CASSPKFRDSEQFF.

The chain links TRBV5-1 to TRBJ2-1; the D gene is possibly TRBD1 (8 bases). The CDR3 has 15 residues. Germline V CDR1 and CDR2: SGHRS, YFSETQ. V was clipped by 6 bases and J by 6 bases, with 19 bases between them. CDR3 coding DNA: TGCGCCAGCATGCTTACAGGGGGGGGTTTCAATGAGCAGTTCTTC. Its translation is CASMLTGGGFNEQFF.

This sequence joins TRBV15 and TRBJ2-1; 10 bases fit TRBD2. The germline V gene encodes CDR1 LNHNV and CDR2 YYDKDF (reference sequence). The CDR3 consists of 15 residues. The trim removed 4 bases at V and 0 bases at J, leaving 0 bases unmatched. In DNA, the CDR3 is TGTGCCACCAGCACTAGCGGGAGCTCCTACAATGAGCAGTTCTTC. It yields the protein CATSTSGSSYNEQFF.